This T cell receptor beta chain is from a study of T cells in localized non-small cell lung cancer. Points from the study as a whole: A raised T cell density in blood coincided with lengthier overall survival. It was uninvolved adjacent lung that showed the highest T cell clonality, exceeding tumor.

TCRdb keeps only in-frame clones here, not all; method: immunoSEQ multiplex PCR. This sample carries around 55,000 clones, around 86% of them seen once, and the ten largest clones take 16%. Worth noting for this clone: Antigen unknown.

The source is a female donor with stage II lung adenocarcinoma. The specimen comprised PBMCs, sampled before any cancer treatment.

DNA of the CDR3: TGTGCCAGCAGCTTAAAGACAGGGAGCAATTCACCCCTCCACTTT. Translating gives CASSLKTGSNSPLHF. This chain links TRBV7-2 with TRBJ1-6, with 7 bases fitting TRBD1. V dropped 2 bases and J dropped 7; count of bases not matched to a gene: 5. Germline V gene lookup returns CDR1 SGHTA and CDR2 FQGNSA. The CDR3 runs to 15 residues.